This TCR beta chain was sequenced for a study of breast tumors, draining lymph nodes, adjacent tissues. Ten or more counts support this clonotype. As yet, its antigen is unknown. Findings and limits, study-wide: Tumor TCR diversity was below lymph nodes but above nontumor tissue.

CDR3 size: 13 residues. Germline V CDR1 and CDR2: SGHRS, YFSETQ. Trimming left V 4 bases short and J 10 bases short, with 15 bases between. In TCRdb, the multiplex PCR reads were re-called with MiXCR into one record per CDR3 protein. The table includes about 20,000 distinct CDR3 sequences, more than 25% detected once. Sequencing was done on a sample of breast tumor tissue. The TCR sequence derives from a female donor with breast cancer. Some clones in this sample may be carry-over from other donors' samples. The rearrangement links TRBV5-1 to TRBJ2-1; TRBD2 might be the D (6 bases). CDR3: CASSMEGTGEQFF. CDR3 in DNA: TGCGCCAGCAGCATGGAAGGGACTGGCGAGCAGTTCTTC.